The present TCR beta chain was sequenced within a study of CD8+CD57+ T cells in acquired aplastic anemia. Turning to the study itself: Isolated CD4+ and CD8+ cells, once sorted, yielded DNA averaging roughly 3.2 ug.

Template material for TCR beta VDJ and CDR3 profiling consisted of genomic DNA. From the reads, TCRdb called clonotypes with MiXCR, one entry per CDR3 protein. The sample carries 250,000 or so distinct CDR3 sequences, about 44% recorded once. The V gene's germline CDR1 is SGHVS and CDR2 FNYEAQ. V lost 1 base and J lost 4, with 16 bases in between. The CDR3 runs 16 residues. Only patients with CD8+CD57+ cell expansion on flow cytometry were chosen for sequencing. The sequenced sample consisted of sorted CD4+, CD8+, or CD8+CD57+ T cells (not recorded which) from PBMCs. This chain connects TRBV7-6 to TRBJ1-2; weak D call: TRBD1 (6 bases). The clonotype comes from a human donor with aplastic anemia. The CDR3 is CASSLDGGRGIYGYTF. CDR3 sequence (DNA): TGTGCCAGCAGCTTAGACGGGGGGCGCGGGATCTATGGCTACACCTTC.